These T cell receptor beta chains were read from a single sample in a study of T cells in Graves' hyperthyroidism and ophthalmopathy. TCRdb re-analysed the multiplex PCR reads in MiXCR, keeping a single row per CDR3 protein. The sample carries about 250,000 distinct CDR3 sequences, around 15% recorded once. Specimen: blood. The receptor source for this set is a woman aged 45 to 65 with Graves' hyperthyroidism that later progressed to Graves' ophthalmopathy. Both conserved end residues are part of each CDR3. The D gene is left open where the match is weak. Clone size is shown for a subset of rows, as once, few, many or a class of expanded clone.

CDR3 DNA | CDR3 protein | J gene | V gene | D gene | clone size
TGCAGCGTTCAGGACAGGGGTGGGGAAAAACTGTTTTTT | CSVQDRGGEKLFF | TRBJ1-4 | TRBV29-1 | TRBD1 | -
TGTGCCACCAGTGATCCCCGCCCGGGTCACACAGATACGCAGTATTTT | CATSDPRPGHTDTQYF | TRBJ2-3 | TRBV24-1 | - | many
TGTGCCAGCAGTTTCAGGGACGGTGAGCAGTTCTTC | CASSFRDGEQFF | TRBJ2-1 | TRBV27 | - | many
TGTGCCAGCAGCCCCAAGTTGGGACAGGGATGGACCGGGGAGCTGTTTTTT | CASSPKLGQGWTGELFF | TRBJ2-2 | TRBV11-3 | TRBD1 | few
TGTGCCAGCACCTCGGGAGGGCGAGGTGAAGCTTTCTTT | CASTSGGRGEAFF | TRBJ1-1 | TRBV2 | - | -
TGTGCCAGCACCTCGGGTGATGAATTGTTAGCCCAGCATTTT | CASTSGDELLAQHF | TRBJ1-5 | TRBV6-1 | - | many
TGCAGTGCTAGAGATTATTCCAAACACTACGAGCAGTACTTC | CSARDYSKHYEQYF | TRBJ2-7 | TRBV20-1 | - | many
TGTGCCAGTAGTGAGGGACAGGGGCGTTACGGCGGGGAGCTGTTTTTT | CASSEGQGRYGGELFF | TRBJ2-2 | TRBV19 | TRBD1 | few
TGTGCCAGCAGCCAAGGGGCAGGGGCTGCCTACGAGCAGTACTTC | CASSQGAGAAYEQYF | TRBJ2-7 | TRBV3-1 | - | many
TGTGCCAGCAGCTTAGGGTGGCCAGATCAAGAGACCCAGTACTTC | CASSLGWPDQETQYF | TRBJ2-5 | TRBV7-2 | - | many
TGCGCCAGCAGCTTGGCCGCGGACTCTGGGGCCAACGTCCTGACTTTC | CASSLAADSGANVLTF | TRBJ2-6 | TRBV5-1 | - | many
TGTGCCTGGAGCGCCGGGACGGTGTTAGAGCAGTACTTC | CAWSAGTVLEQYF | TRBJ2-7 | TRBV30 | - | many
TGTGCCAGCTCACCCACAACGGGAGCGGGAGGTGAAGAGCAGTACTTC | CASSPTTGAGGEEQYF | TRBJ2-7 | TRBV18 | TRBD2 | many
TGTGCCAGCAGCCAAGTAGGCGCGGGAGGTCCCCTGTCCTACAATGAGCAGTTCTTC | CASSQVGAGGPLSYNEQFF | TRBJ2-1 | TRBV4-2 | TRBD2 | -
TGTGCCAGCAGTGAACTGTATAGCACAGATACGCAGTATTTT | CASSELYSTDTQYF | TRBJ2-3 | TRBV6-1 | - | -
TGTGCCAGCTCACGCGAGCGGGAGGGCACAGATACGCAGTATTTT | CASSREREGTDTQYF | TRBJ2-3 | TRBV18 | TRBD2 | many
TGTGCCAGCAGCTTGGCCACCCTGGGGGGGCGCGGCAATCAGCCCCAGCATTTT | CASSLATLGGRGNQPQHF | TRBJ1-5 | TRBV5-4 | - | few
TGTGCCAGCAGCGGCTCCGGGACTAGAGAGTTCTTC | CASSGSGTREFF | TRBJ2-1 | TRBV7-2 | TRBD2 | -
TGTGCCAGCAGCTCCCGGCTGGGCACCGGGGAGCTGTTTTTT | CASSSRLGTGELFF | TRBJ2-2 | TRBV13 | - | many
TGCGCCAGCAGCTTGAACCCAGCGGGAGGAGAGCAGTACTTC | CASSLNPAGGEQYF | TRBJ2-7 | TRBV5-1 | TRBD2 | many
TGTGCCACCAGTGGGCGCGTTCGGGGGGGCAACACCGGGGAGCTGTTTTTT | CATSGRVRGGNTGELFF | TRBJ2-2 | TRBV24-1 | TRBD2 | many
TGTGCCAGCAGCTTAGCGCATGGGACAGAAGAATTCGGCTACACCTTC | CASSLAHGTEEFGYTF | TRBJ1-2 | TRBV7-9 | TRBD1 | few
TGCAGCGTCCGGGACTTTGGGGGTGCTAGTAAACTGTTTTTT | CSVRDFGGASKLFF | TRBJ1-4 | TRBV29-1 | - | many
TGTGCCAGCAGTCCCTCCAGAGAGGGGGTGGGGGAAGCTTTCTTT | CASSPSREGVGEAFF | TRBJ1-1 | TRBV28 | - | many
TGTGCCAGCTCACCAAGCGGACTAGCGGGAGGGTACACAGATACGCAGTATTTT | CASSPSGLAGGYTDTQYF | TRBJ2-3 | TRBV18 | TRBD2 | many
TGTGCCACCAGTGAACCAGGGGGCGGGGACGAGCAGTACTTC | CATSEPGGGDEQYF | TRBJ2-7 | TRBV24-1 | TRBD1 | -
TGTGCCAGCTCACCACCTGTTGGTGCGGAGCTGTTTTTT | CASSPPVGAELFF | TRBJ2-2 | TRBV18 | - | many